This TCR beta chain originates from a study of blood T cell repertoires in COVID-19. Overall study: The United States, Italy and Spain supplied acute and convalescent COVID-19 samples. T cells, B-cell-depleted T cells, or PBMCs supplied cDNA or gDNA.

With 7 bases clipped from V and 2 bases from J, the junction kept 5 bases outside the gene matches. Looked up from germline, CDR1 is LNHDA and CDR2 is SQIVND (reference sequence). This CDR3 contains 14 residues. In its sample, this clone was seen once. Assay used: immunoSEQ multiplex PCR; TCRdb lists only in-frame clones, some missing. The table has over 130,000 clones, about 87% seen once. Source material: peripheral blood. The TCR sequence derives from a human donor in a cohort sampled during active COVID-19. The genes are TRBV19 and TRBJ1-5; 7 bases map to TRBD1. The CDR3 sequence: CASTGGGGNQPQHF. CDR3 in DNA: TGTGCCAGTACGGGAGGGGGCGGCAATCAGCCCCAGCATTTT.